These T cell receptor beta chains were read from a single sample in a study of T-cell memory formation after mild COVID-19. Via MiXCR, TCRdb re-called the 5' RACE reads, giving one row per CDR3 protein. The sample shows 300,000 to 400,000 distinct CDR3 sequences, approximately 29% of them seen only once. The sequencing sample was made of PBMCs or a T cell subset sorted from them (not recorded which). The receptors were gathered from an adult woman who had mild COVID-19 (a few samples of this study predate the infection). Cell type and time point are not known. Both conserved end residues are trimmed from each CDR3. Fields, in order: V gene, J gene, clone size, CDR3 protein. Only part of the rows carry a size: once, few, many, or a class if the clone is expanded.

>TRBV7-3|TRBJ2-2|few
ASSSVPGRELF
>TRBV20-1|TRBJ1-1|.
SAGRVGDRGFTEAF
>TRBV24-1|TRBJ2-7|few
ATSDWGQPYEQY
>TRBV12-3/TRBV12-4|TRBJ1-1|few
ASSLDRHTEAF
>TRBV6-4|TRBJ2-3|.
ASSEVGGRQY
>TRBV3-1|TRBJ2-7|few
ASSHWRGIEGYEQY
>TRBV7-9|TRBJ2-5|.
ASSSGTEAETQY
>TRBV6-5|TRBJ2-7|.
ASSSNRAEQY
>TRBV27|TRBJ2-3|.
ASSFRTGADTQY
>TRBV4-3|TRBJ2-7|few
ASSQGPSGGFYEQY
>TRBV6-6|TRBJ2-5|.
ASSYSFQVGTQY
>TRBV18|TRBJ1-1|.
ASSPSRHNTEAF
>TRBV9|TRBJ2-7|few
ASSVGPTSVYEQY
>TRBV10-3|TRBJ2-7|.
AITYRTDYEQY
>TRBV7-9|TRBJ2-5|.
ASSLTQGREGQETQY
>TRBV7-3|TRBJ2-6|few
ASSSRASGANVLT
>TRBV9|TRBJ2-7|.
ASSALAGPLGSEQY